Described below is a single TCR beta chain sequence and its context. The data were obtained in a study of blood T cell repertoires in COVID-19. As for the study in general: Sample material is recorded as cDNA or gDNA derived from T cells, B-cell-depleted T cells, or PBMCs.

Looked up from germline, CDR1 is LNHDA and CDR2 is SQIVND (reference sequence). This CDR3 is built from 15 residues. Unmatched junction bases numbered 8, after V lost 6 bases and J lost 6 bases. Generated by immunoSEQ multiplex PCR, the TCRdb table keeps only in-frame clones and is missing some. The data contain tens of thousands of clones, roughly 90% of them singletons. The receptor was derived from a man in his forties or fifties with acute or convalescent COVID-19. Sequenced material: peripheral blood. This chain links TRBV19 with TRBJ2-2; 9 nucleotides match TRBD2. Written as DNA, the CDR3 is TGTGCCAGTAGACCGGGACTAGCTAAGGCCGGGGAGCTGTTTTTT. This translates into CASRPGLAKAGELFF.